This is a list of T cell receptor beta chains from one sample in a study of shared clonotypes between healthy human individuals. Data came from immunoSEQ multiplex PCR; TCRdb stores just in-frame clones and leaves some out. The repertoire has under 1,100,000 clones, approximately 70% of them found once; the top ten carry about 1.5%. Sequenced sample: memory CD4+ T cells sorted from blood. Every receptor here comes from a man younger than 35 in good health. Each CDR3 is given with its conserved first and last residue. The D gene is left open where the match is weak. A row's size may be missing; if present it is once, few, many or a size class.

d_gene	j_gene	v_gene	abundance	CDR3nt	CDR3aa
.	TRBJ2-5	TRBV7-2	.	TGTGCCAGCAGCCTGTTGGCTAGCGTCCAAGAGACCCAGTACTTC	CASSLLASVQETQYF
.	TRBJ1-6	TRBV7-2	.	TGTGCCAGCAGCCTCAGAGGACAATTGGGCTCACCCCTCCACTTT	CASSLRGQLGSPLHF
TRBD2	TRBJ2-1	TRBV7-8	.	TGTGCCAGCAGCTTAGTATTAGCGGGGGGAGCCGGTGAGCAGTTCTTC	CASSLVLAGGAGEQFF
TRBD1	TRBJ1-2	TRBV10-3	.	TGTGCCATCAGTGAGTCGGGACAGGGCACTAAAGACTATGGCTACACCTTC	CAISESGQGTKDYGYTF
.	TRBJ1-2	TRBV18	.	TGTGCCAGCTCACCGGACCGAAGAGACTATGGCTACACCTTC	CASSPDRRDYGYTF
TRBD2	TRBJ2-5	TRBV2	.	TGTGCCAGCAGGTTTACGACTAGCGGGAGTCAGACCCAGTACTTC	CASRFTTSGSQTQYF
.	TRBJ2-3	TRBV9	.	TGTGCCAGCAGCGTAGGGACTATTGGCACAGATACGCAGTATTTT	CASSVGTIGTDTQYF
.	TRBJ2-6	TRBV30	.	TGTGCCTGGAGTTCCCCCTTTGGTCGTTGGGGGCAGTTTGGGGCCAACGTCCTGACTTTC	CAWSSPFGRWGQFGANVLTF
.	TRBJ2-7	TRBV5-1	.	TGCGCCAGCAGTCTGGCGGACGGAGGTAGTCGGTACTTC	CASSLADGGSRYF
.	TRBJ2-1	TRBV29-1	once	TGCAGCGTTGAAGATCGGACACCTCTCTCCTACAATGAGCAGTTCTTC	CSVEDRTPLSYNEQFF
TRBD1	TRBJ1-4	TRBV6-5	.	TGTGCCAGCAGTTACGGGGACAGTTATGAAAAACTGTTTTTT	CASSYGDSYEKLFF
.	TRBJ2-6	TRBV5-4	.	TGTGCCAGCAGACCCGGGTCTGGGGCCAACGTCCTGACTTTC	CASRPGSGANVLTF
TRBD1	TRBJ1-2	TRBV5-4	.	TGTGCCAGCAGCTTCACCGGGACAGGGTACTACACCTTC	CASSFTGTGYYTF
.	TRBJ2-3	TRBV10-1	.	TGCGCCAGCAGTGACCCGTACACAGATACGCAGTATTTT	CASSDPYTDTQYF
TRBD1	TRBJ1-1	TRBV19	few	TGTGCCAGTAGTATGGGCAGGGACAGGGCGGCGGGCACTGAAGCTTTCTTT	CASSMGRDRAAGTEAFF
TRBD2	TRBJ2-3	TRBV10-3	.	TGTGCCACTTCAGTAGCGGGGGGCAGCACAGATACGCAGTATTTT	CATSVAGGSTDTQYF
TRBD1	TRBJ2-7	TRBV18	.	TGTGCCAGCTCACAGGGACAGGGGGATTTCGAGCAGTACTTC	CASSQGQGDFEQYF
.	TRBJ1-6	TRBV30	.	TGTGCCTGGAGCGTGGGGGGCCGGGGGGTTTCACCCCTCCACTTT	CAWSVGGRGVSPLHF
TRBD1	TRBJ2-2	TRBV6-4	.	TGTGCCAGCAGAGGGGACAGGTCTGCCGGGGAGCTGTTTTTT	CASRGDRSAGELFF
TRBD1	TRBJ2-7	TRBV10-3	.	TGTGCCATCAGAAAGGGGACAGGGACCTACGAGCAGTACTTC	CAIRKGTGTYEQYF
TRBD2	TRBJ2-6	TRBV18	.	TGTGCCAGCTCACTGACGGGGACTAGCGGGTTCTCTGGGGCCAACGTCCTGACTTTC	CASSLTGTSGFSGANVLTF
.	TRBJ2-5	TRBV28	.	TGTGCCAGCAGTTTACCGTCTAGTGGTGGTGAGACCCAGTACTTC	CASSLPSSGGETQYF
.	TRBJ2-3	TRBV10-1	.	TGCGCCAGCAGTGAGTCGCTGGGGTCGGGCTCAGATACGCAGTATTTT	CASSESLGSGSDTQYF
TRBD2	TRBJ2-3	TRBV4-1	few	TGCGCCAGCAGCCCGCAGGCGCTAGCGGGAGCGGGCACAGATACGCAGTATTTT	CASSPQALAGAGTDTQYF
TRBD1	TRBJ1-1	TRBV18	.	TGTGCCAGCTCACAAGTACAGGGGCCCACTGAAGCTTTCTTT	CASSQVQGPTEAFF
.	TRBJ2-7	TRBV19	.	TGTGCCAGTACCAACCGGGGTTCCTACGAGCAGTACTTC	CASTNRGSYEQYF
.	TRBJ2-7	TRBV5-1	.	TGCGCCTGGACGAGCGGGACAGCCTACGAGCAGTACTTC	CAWTSGTAYEQYF
.	TRBJ2-7	TRBV7-9	.	TGTGCCAGCAGCTTAGAGGCTCACGAGCAGTACTTC	CASSLEAHEQYF
.	TRBJ2-7	TRBV11-2	.	TGTGCCAGCAGCTTTGCCGGGGCGTCCTACGAGCAGTACTTC	CASSFAGASYEQYF
.	TRBJ1-5	TRBV12-2	.	TGTGCAAGTCGCTTAGCGATACGGGACACCAAAAGGTCGCCCCAGCATTTT	CASRLAIRDTKRSPQHF
.	TRBJ1-2	TRBV6-5	.	TGTGCCAGCAAGGGTCCGGCTCCTATGGGCTACACCTTC	CASKGPAPMGYTF
.	TRBJ1-2	TRBV19	.	TGTGCCAGTAGTCCAGGCTTGGAGGGTGCGAACTATGGCTACACCTTC	CASSPGLEGANYGYTF
.	TRBJ2-7	TRBV11-3	.	TGTGCCAGCAGCCCCCGAGGGGGTAACTACGAGCAGTACTTC	CASSPRGGNYEQYF
.	TRBJ1-6	TRBV4-1	.	TGCGCCAGCAGCCAAGAGCCTTTGGGCCATTCACCCCTCCACTTT	CASSQEPLGHSPLHF
TRBD2	TRBJ2-7	TRBV14	.	TGTGCCAGCAGCCGATGGACTAGCGGGAGGCGATTGGAGCAGTACTTC	CASSRWTSGRRLEQYF
.	TRBJ1-2	TRBV2	many	TGTGCCAGCAGTGGACAGCACCTCTATGGCTACACCTTC	CASSGQHLYGYTF
.	TRBJ1-1	TRBV6-1	.	TGTGCCAGCAGTGAGCCAGGCGACACTGAAGCTTTCTTT	CASSEPGDTEAFF
TRBD1	TRBJ1-4	TRBV5-8	.	TGTGCCAGCAGCTTGGGACAGGGCGGCCGGAATGAAAAACTGTTTTTT	CASSLGQGGRNEKLFF
.	TRBJ2-6	TRBV6-1	few	TGTGCCAGCACCCCCAGGGACTCTGGGGCCAACGTCCTGACTTTC	CASTPRDSGANVLTF
.	TRBJ1-6	TRBV28	once	TGTGCCAGCAGTCCGCTGGGGGCATCCTATAATTCACCCCTCCACTTT	CASSPLGASYNSPLHF
TRBD2	TRBJ2-4	TRBV30	.	TGTGCCTGGAGTGTAGCGGGGGGTCACATTCAGTACTTC	CAWSVAGGHIQYF